One sample yielded the 30 T cell receptor beta chains listed below, sequenced in a study of human T cells and chemical hapten exposure (dated by TCRdb to the early 2020s). Total RNA was isolated from unfractionated whole blood collected in Tempus Blood RNA tubes. The library relied on 5' RACE. This sample was sequenced with an Illumina MiSeq. TCRdb cleaned the public reads at Q25 with fastp, built clones with MiXCR and kept in-frame beta chains. Rows are combined by CDR3 protein, so each entry shows the most common genes and DNA. For this sample the table gives approximately 110,000 distinct CDR3 sequences, of which approximately 20% were detected only once. Of the sample, around 2.8% is held by the ten largest clones. The receptors derive from a human donor in good health.

This clonotype showed up just a few times. The chain employs TRBV10-2 and TRBJ1-1; D is uncertain. This CDR3 spans 13 amino acids. CDR1 WSHSY and CDR2 SAAADI come from the germline V gene. Trimming took 8 bases from V and 4 from J, leaving 14 bases between them. The CDR3 spells CASLRVPGTEAFF. CDR3 bases: TGCGCCAGCCTACGGGTTCCCGGCACTGAAGCTTTCTTT.

The genes are TRBV10-2 and TRBJ1-5, with D possibly being TRBD1 (6 bases). The V gene lost 7 bases and the J gene lost 2 bases, with 9 bases spanning the gap. This CDR3 contains 13 residues. The V gene's germline CDR1 is WSHSY and CDR2 SAAADI. The chain's CDR3 is CASKGGRNQPQHF. The CDR3 DNA reads TGCGCCAGCAAAGGGGGGCGCAATCAGCCCCAGCATTTT.

This clonotype was seen a few times. The V gene is TRBV27, the J gene TRBJ2-3, with TRBD2 identical over 16 bases. Trimming took 6 bases from V and 0 from J; bases not matched to a gene: 6. The CDR3 spans 18 residues. Germline assignment: CDR1 MNHEY and CDR2 SMNVEV (reference sequence). CDR3 DNA: TGTGCCAGCAGGGGGACTAGCGGGAGGGCCCGTAGCACAGATACGCAGTATTTT. It encodes CASRGTSGRARSTDTQYF.

V usage is TRBV20-1 and J usage is TRBJ1-2; D is unclear. The ends were cut back, 0 bases at V and 4 bases at J, with 12 bases in the middle. CDR3 length: 14 amino acids. Germline loops: CDR1 DFQATT, CDR2 SNEGSKA (reference sequence). CDR3 in amino acids: CSARDGGFFYGYTF. In DNA form, the CDR3 reads TGCAGTGCTAGAGATGGAGGTTTCTTCTATGGCTACACCTTC.

This clonotype was counted a few times. The chain employs TRBV9 and TRBJ1-3, with D perhaps matching TRBD1 (5 bases). CDR3 size: 16 residues. Per the germline V gene, CDR1 is SGDLS and CDR2 is YYNGEE. The ends were cut back, 0 bases at V and 3 bases at J, with 13 bases in the middle. CDR3 bases: TGTGCCAGCAGCGTAGGGGTGTGGGGCCTTGGAAACACCATATATTTT. It specifies CASSVGVWGLGNTIYF.

This clonotype was detected only a few times. The J gene is TRBJ2-5, the V gene TRBV20-1; weak D call: TRBD1 (6 bases). Trimming removed 3 bases at V and 5 bases at J, with 10 bases between. Germline loops: CDR1 DFQATT, CDR2 SNEGSKA (reference sequence). The CDR3 runs 12 residues. Here the CDR3 reads CSARGASETQYF. The DNA of the CDR3 is TGCAGTGCTAGGGGGGCTTCGGAGACCCAGTACTTC.

The rearrangement links TRBV6-1 to TRBJ1-5; D unresolved. V dropped 5 bases and J dropped 5 bases, with 4 bases sitting between them. Germline CDR1 is MNHNS and CDR2 is SASEGT. This CDR3 has 11 residues. The CDR3 DNA sequence: TGTGCCAGCAGTTTTCATCAGCCCCAGCATTTT. Translation gives CASSFHQPQHF.

V and J are TRBV14 and TRBJ1-6; TRBD1 is a possible D gene (6 bases). CDR3 size: 15 residues. The V end lost 4 bases, the J end lost 7 bases, and 14 bases lay between the germline ends. Germline V gene data show CDR1 as SGHDN and CDR2 as FVKESK. CDR3 sequence (DNA): TGTGCCAGCAGCCCCCAGGGGACCCCCAATTCACCCCTCCACTTT. It yields the protein CASSPQGTPNSPLHF.

The genes are TRBV28 and TRBJ1-3, with TRBD1 identical over 7 bases. Germline V gene sequence: CDR1 MDHEN, CDR2 SYDVKM. CDR3 length equals 14 residues. Germline trimming cut 4 bases from V and 2 bases from J; bases unmatched to any gene: 2. The CDR3 region has the DNA TGTGCCAGCAGTTCCGGGACAGCTGGAAACACCATATATTTT. It codes for CASSSGTAGNTIYF. The entire variable domain, with the rest obtained from reference TRBV28 and TRBJ1-3, is as follows: DVKVTQSSRYLVKRTGEKVFLECVQDMDHENMFWYRQDPGLGLRLIYFSYDVKMKEKGDIPEGYSVSREKKERFSLILESASTNQTSMYLCASSSGTAGNTIYFGEGSWLTVV.

This clonotype was seen a handful of times. This sequence joins TRBV6-4 and TRBJ2-4, with 8 bases identical to TRBD1. Germline lookup yields CDR1 MRHNA and CDR2 SNTAGT. The CDR3 sequence is 13 residues long. V dropped 3 bases and J dropped 8; count of bases not matched to a gene: 3. The CDR3 DNA reads TGTGCCAGCAGTGAAAACAGGGGGGACATTCAGTACTTC. Translation gives CASSENRGDIQYF.

The chain couples TRBV24-1 to TRBJ2-7, with D perhaps matching TRBD2 (5 bases). Per the germline V gene, CDR1 is KGHDR and CDR2 is SFDVKD. Trimming stripped 0 bases from V and 6 bases from J, with 8 bases between. CDR3 size: 13 residues. The CDR3 nucleotides read TGTGCCACCAGTGATTTGCGGGGTATCGAGCAGTACTTC. Amino acid sequence: CATSDLRGIEQYF.

V and J are TRBV28 and TRBJ2-7; 9 nucleotides agree with TRBD1. This CDR3 has 16 amino acids. CDR1 and CDR2 from the germline V gene are MDHEN and SYDVKM. V dropped 3 bases and J dropped 5; count of bases not matched to a gene: 11. CDR3 sequence (DNA): TGTGCCAGCAGTTTCCAGAGACAGGGGGGTATTGACGAGCAGTACTTC. It encodes CASSFQRQGGIDEQYF.

The chain links TRBV5-1 to TRBJ2-7; 10 bases match TRBD1. The CDR3 spans 14 residues. Per the germline V gene, CDR1 is SGHRS and CDR2 is YFSETQ. V dropped 5 bases and J dropped 6; count of bases not matched to a gene: 8. The chain's CDR3 is CASRTGTGEGEQYF. The CDR3 bases are TGCGCCAGCAGAACCGGGACAGGGGAGGGCGAGCAGTACTTC.

The chain recombines TRBV10-3 with TRBJ2-6, with a weak D call TRBD1 (5 bases). V lost 3 bases and J lost 2, with 5 bases in between. CDR3 length: 14 residues. Germline assignment: CDR1 ENHRY and CDR2 SYGVKD. The CDR3 DNA follows: TGTGCCATCAGTGAAGGGGCTGGGGCCAACGTCCTGACTTTC. Its translation: CAISEGAGANVLTF.

The chain uses TRBV4-1 and TRBJ2-7; 7 bases align to TRBD1. Germline V gene data show CDR1 as MGHRA and CDR2 as YSYEKL. The CDR3 consists of 15 residues. With V trimmed by 6 bases and J by 3 bases, 11 bases remained unmatched. CDR3 sequence reads: CASSQRTGTVYEQYF. CDR3 sequence (DNA): TGCGCCAGCAGTCAACGAACCGGGACAGTCTACGAGCAGTACTTC.

This clonotype was recorded a few times. This chain links TRBV28 with TRBJ2-7; D may be TRBD1 or TRBD2 (6 bases each). The V gene lost 3 bases and the J gene lost 5 bases, with 14 bases spanning the gap. This CDR3 comprises 14 residues. In germline, CDR1 is MDHEN, CDR2 SYDVKM. This CDR3 is CASSLEGHGNEQYF. DNA for the CDR3: TGTGCCAGCAGTTTGGAGGGACACGGGAACGAGCAGTACTTC.

The chain couples TRBV6-5 to TRBJ1-5, with 9 bases aligning to TRBD1. Germline CDR1 is MNHEY and CDR2 is SVGAGI. The CDR3 spans 18 residues. The junction had 12 bases not matched to a gene; V was cut back by 6 bases and J by 0 bases. CDR3 DNA sequence: TGTGCCAGCAGCCGCATAACCGGGACAGGGACTAGCAATCAGCCCCAGCATTTT. It translates to CASSRITGTGTSNQPQHF.

The chain recombines TRBV10-2 with TRBJ2-3, with D unclear. This CDR3 contains 13 residues. With 4 bases removed from V and 5 bases from J, the gap between germline ends came to 10 bases. Germline V lookup: CDR1 WSHSY, CDR2 SAAADI. CDR3: CASSASSVDTQYF. The CDR3, as DNA: TGCGCCAGCAGTGCTTCAAGCGTAGATACGCAGTATTTT.

This chain connects TRBV12-3 or TRBV12-4 to TRBJ1-2; D is undetermined. V lost 2 bases, J lost 6 bases, and 13 bases lay in between. This CDR3 comprises 14 residues. This CDR3 reads CASSLRGQAHGYTF. CDR3 coding DNA: TGTGCCAGCAGTTTAAGAGGCCAGGCTCATGGCTACACCTTC.

The chain carries TRBV12-3 or TRBV12-4 and TRBJ1-5; a weak D match, TRBD1 (6 bases). Trimming removed 6 bases at V and 0 bases at J, with 9 bases between. This CDR3 spans 14 amino acids. CDR3: CASSRTDSNQPQHF. CDR3 nucleotides: TGTGCCAGCAGCCGGACAGATAGCAATCAGCCCCAGCATTTT.

The rearrangement joins TRBV12-3 or TRBV12-4 to TRBJ1-5, with D hard to call. The CDR3 sequence is 13 residues long. The ends were cut back, 6 bases at V and 0 bases at J, with 6 bases in the middle. CDR3 sequence reads: CASRSDSNQPQHF. The CDR3 DNA reads TGTGCCAGCAGGAGCGATAGCAATCAGCCCCAGCATTTT.

The V call is TRBV12-3 or TRBV12-4, the J call TRBJ2-7, with D perhaps assigned TRBD1 or TRBD2 (5 bases each). The CDR3 loop spans 14 amino acids. The germline V and J ends were trimmed by 6 bases and 1 base, with 13 bases remaining between them. The chain's CDR3 is CASSPGPPSYEQYF. As DNA, the CDR3 is TGTGCCAGCAGCCCGGGACCACCTTCCTACGAGCAGTACTTC.

The CDR3 DNA reads as TGCAGCGTGGGGCGCGAAACGTATGGCTACACCTTC. The encoded protein is CSVGRETYGYTF. This chain links TRBV29-1 with TRBJ1-2, with D possibly being TRBD1 (5 bases). Trimming took off 6 bases at V and 5 bases at J, with 13 bases between the two ends. The CDR3 is made up of 12 amino acids. The germline gives CDR1 SQVTM, CDR2 ANQGSEA. Full variable domain (missing parts from reference TRBV29-1 and TRBJ1-2): SAVISQKPSRDICQRGTSLTIQCQVDSQVTMMFWYRQQPGQSLTLIATANQGSEATYESGFVIDKFPISRPNLTFSTLTVSNMSPEDSSIYLCSVGRETYGYTFGSGTRLTVV.

This clonotype was counted at least ten times. The chain has TRBV12-3 or TRBV12-4 and TRBJ1-6; D not certain. CDR3 length: 15 residues. V dropped 4 bases and J dropped 15 bases, with 22 bases sitting between them. The CDR3 sequence is CASSSGTGMRRLLHF. CDR3 nucleotides: TGTGCCAGCAGTTCGGGCACGGGGATGCGAAGACTCCTCCACTTT.

The chain carries TRBV4-1 and TRBJ2-5, with 13 positions matching TRBD2. The J segment lost 5 bases and the V segment lost 3 bases, leaving 9 bases of the junction unmatched. The germline gives CDR1 MGHRA, CDR2 YSYEKL. The CDR3 is 17 residues long. The CDR3 nucleotides read TGCGCCAGCAGCCAGGAACCGACTAGCGGGAGGTCGGAGACCCAGTACTTC. Translated, it gives CASSQEPTSGRSETQYF.

The chain carries TRBV7-9 and TRBJ1-1; no reliable D call. This CDR3 comprises 14 residues. Trimming took 5 bases from V and 6 from J, leaving 16 bases between them. CDR1 and CDR2 (germline): SEHNR, FQNEAQ (reference sequence). CDR3 DNA sequence: TGTGCCAGCAGCCCCCAGACCTGGACGGCTGAAGCTTTCTTT. This encodes CASSPQTWTAEAFF.

This clonotype came up a few times. The chain couples TRBV20-1 to TRBJ1-1; D gene ambiguous. V was shortened by 7 bases and J by 3 bases, with 15 bases between the two germline ends. CDR3 size: 13 residues. Looked up from germline, CDR1 is DFQATT and CDR2 is SNEGSKA (reference sequence). The chain's CDR3 is CSGVGGGDTEAFF. CDR3 DNA: TGCAGTGGTGTAGGAGGCGGTGACACTGAAGCTTTCTTT.

This clonotype was counted only a few times. The chain couples TRBV21-1 to TRBJ2-4; the tabulated D call, TRBD1, remains unverified against the DNA. TRBV21-1 is reported as a pseudogene. The CDR3 has 15 amino acids. The CDR3 nucleotides are TGTGCCAGCAGTCAAGGGGGTAGGGCCAAAAACATTCAGTACTTC. Protein sequence: CASSQGGRAKNIQYF.

This clonotype was recorded a few times. The chain has TRBV29-1 and TRBJ2-7; D may be TRBD2 (6 bases). Per the germline V gene, CDR1 is SQVTM and CDR2 is ANQGSEA. V shed 6 bases and J shed 7 bases, with 16 bases lying between them. The CDR3 spans 12 residues. Here the CDR3 reads CSVGTLRGEQYF. CDR3 DNA: TGCAGCGTCGGGACTCTCCGGGGAGAGCAGTACTTC.

This clonotype was detected a few times. This chain uses TRBV11-2 with TRBJ1-5, with TRBD1 identical over 8 bases. V trimming: 5 bases; J trimming: 7 bases; junction bases outside the gene matches: 13. CDR3 length equals 16 residues. Germline V lookup: CDR1 SGHAT, CDR2 FQNNGV. CDR3 nucleotide sequence: TGTGCCAGCAGCCACGCCGGACAGGGACTTAGGCAGCCCCAGCATTTT. Protein sequence: CASSHAGQGLRQPQHF.